These T cell receptor beta chains were read from a single sample in a study of CD8 T cells in ankylosing spondylitis. TCRdb called the 5' RACE reads again in MiXCR, with one record for every CDR3 protein. Here the sample spans around 150,000 distinct CDR3 sequences, around 7.9% being singletons. Sequenced sample: blood, either unsorted or a sorted T cell fraction (not recorded which). These TCRs come from a female donor with ankylosing spondylitis or in good health (not recorded which). CDR3s include the opening cysteine and the closing phenylalanine or tryptophan. Fields, in order: J gene, V gene, D gene, CDR3 protein. D genes are given only for firm matches.

>TRBJ2-5|TRBV6-1|TRBD2
CASSKITSGSGETQYF
>TRBJ1-3|TRBV27|NA
CASSLSGEPNTIYF
>TRBJ2-1|TRBV20-1|NA
CSATGVETSSYNEQFF
>TRBJ1-5|TRBV5-6|NA
CASSLAGSGNQPQHF
>TRBJ2-4|TRBV11-1|NA
CASSLPPTSRPAKNIQYF
>TRBJ1-5|TRBV24-1|NA
CATSDFSGQPQHF
>TRBJ1-1|TRBV10-3|TRBD1
CAIRGDRVNTEAFF
>TRBJ1-1|TRBV10-2|TRBD1
CASRDPGQGLNTEAFF
>TRBJ1-5|TRBV4-3|NA
CASSQDPAVQPQHF
>TRBJ2-7|TRBV30|TRBD1
CAWSPFAWQGAVSYEQYF
>TRBJ1-1|TRBV29-1|TRBD1
CSVDRDRGNTEAFF
>TRBJ2-1|TRBV7-9|TRBD1
CAYRGWPDYNEQFF
>TRBJ1-1|TRBV7-9|NA
CASSSPLGLRTTEAFF
>TRBJ2-1|TRBV10-3|NA
CAISGTSQNNEQFF
>TRBJ1-2|TRBV6-1|NA
CASSEEGSYGYTF
>TRBJ1-4|TRBV9|NA
CASSVGRGPNEKLFF
>TRBJ1-1|TRBV5-1|NA
CASSFLADTEAFF
>TRBJ1-2|TRBV20-1|NA
CSARDRGSLGGYTF
>TRBJ1-1|TRBV4-2|NA
CASSQEGPGNMNTEAFF
>TRBJ1-1|TRBV29-1|TRBD1
CSVRQGNTEAFF
>TRBJ2-7|TRBV5-8|NA
CASSLGGTYEQYF
>TRBJ2-1|TRBV20-1|NA
CSARAGGLVEQFF
>TRBJ2-4|TRBV7-9|TRBD1
CASSPRTGLAKNIQYF
>TRBJ1-2|TRBV11-2|TRBD1
CASSLARPATGLSGYTF
>TRBJ2-7|TRBV5-1|TRBD2
CASSPASRGRESYEQYF
>TRBJ1-1|TRBV12-3/TRBV12-4|NA
CASSASWGEAFF
>TRBJ2-7|TRBV3-1|NA
CASTPSQSSYEQYF
>TRBJ2-3|TRBV12-3/TRBV12-4|TRBD2
CASSLGRGGTDTQYF
>TRBJ1-5|TRBV12-3/TRBV12-4|NA
CTFSLFIIGRVRDQPQHF
>TRBJ1-2|TRBV5-1|TRBD1
CASASGDSDYGYTF
>TRBJ2-7|TRBV12-3/TRBV12-4|NA
CASSRTGSQYEQYF
>TRBJ2-1|TRBV19|NA
CASSIGVLALGNEQFF
>TRBJ1-2|TRBV28|NA
CASSPRGARGYTF
>TRBJ1-1|TRBV20-1|NA
CSASNTEAFF
>TRBJ1-5|TRBV2|NA
CASALEGAGQPQHF
>TRBJ1-3|TRBV4-2|NA
CASSQDVGVSGNTIYF
>TRBJ2-7|TRBV13|NA
CASSLGRDEQYF
>TRBJ2-3|TRBV4-3|TRBD2
CASSLMLAGAPLEDTQYF
>TRBJ1-2|TRBV19|TRBD1
CASSTETGWGPSYGYTF
>TRBJ1-5|TRBV19|TRBD1
CASSPRDRGLQPQHF
>TRBJ2-5|TRBV12-3/TRBV12-4|NA
CASSLVVQTQYF
>TRBJ2-3|TRBV18|NA
CASSWTRGTDTQYF
>TRBJ2-1|TRBV27|NA
CASRGPFMFF
>TRBJ1-1|TRBV3-1|NA
CASSQYRAGGTEAFF
>TRBJ1-5|TRBV20-1|TRBD1
CSARTGNSNQPQHF
>TRBJ1-3|TRBV27|NA
CASSFSGNSGNTIYF
>TRBJ1-2|TRBV12-5|NA
CASGLTGIMGGYTF
>TRBJ2-7|TRBV10-3|NA
CAISESGTHEQYF
>TRBJ2-1|TRBV20-1|TRBD2
CCARGGSGGAGEQFF
>TRBJ2-5|TRBV2|TRBD2
CASRGTSGQETQYF
>TRBJ1-4|TRBV7-7|TRBD1
CASRQGVGEKLFF
>TRBJ2-5|TRBV24-1|NA
CATSASGELTQYF
>TRBJ1-2|TRBV5-1|TRBD1
CASSPDPGTGSGYTF
>TRBJ1-2|TRBV12-3/TRBV12-4|TRBD1
CASSLAGGFYGYTF
>TRBJ2-7|TRBV4-2|TRBD1
CASSQEDRGSYEQYF